The present T cell receptor (beta chain) was sequenced within a study of technical replicates of blood from several donors. TCRdb's copy holds only in-frame clones and misses some; the assay was immunoSEQ multiplex PCR. This table has about 100,000 clones, roughly 96% appearing once. The material sequenced was T cells isolated from PBMCs. The sequence derives from a human donor in good health.

CDR3 loop: CASSPDPQGSEAFF. As DNA, the CDR3 is TGTGCCAGCAGCCCCGATCCTCAGGGCAGTGAAGCTTTCTTT. The gene calls are TRBV7-2 and TRBJ1-1; a weak D match, TRBD1 (5 bases). The V end was cut by 5 bases, the J end by 7 bases, with 17 bases between. The CDR3 spans 14 residues. CDR1 and CDR2 (germline): SGHTA, FQGNSA.